This T cell receptor beta chain was sequenced during a study of T-cell memory formation after mild COVID-19. Remarks on this clonotype: Antigen: not known.

Germline lookup yields CDR1 LNHDA and CDR2 SQIVND (reference sequence). Trimming cost V 4 bases and J 6 bases; bases outside gene matches: 3. This CDR3 is 12 amino acids long. Study-wide results and caveats: That cross-reactive memory joined was suggested by some responding clones appearing in pre-infection memory. Later expanders leaned toward CD4+, whereas clones contracting from day 15 to 85 were balanced CD4/CD8.

TCR alpha and TCR beta cDNA libraries carrying sample barcodes and UMIs came from 5'RACE with constant-segment primers. TCRdb ran MiXCR on the 5' RACE reads and lists one entry per CDR3 protein. The sample has 300,000 to 400,000 distinct CDR3 sequences, about 16% seen once. This chain uses TRBV19 with TRBJ2-7, with 7 bases identical to TRBD1. The clonotype comes from a man younger than 35 who had mild COVID-19 (a few samples of this study predate the infection). Cell type and time point are not known. Sequenced input: PBMCs or a T cell subset sorted from them (not recorded which). This chain's CDR3 is CASSNRGGEQYF. The DNA for the CDR3 is TGTGCCAGTAGTAACAGGGGTGGCGAGCAGTACTTC. Full variable domain (rest looked up from reference TRBV19 and TRBJ2-7): DGGITQSPKYLFRKEGQNVTLSCEQNLNHDAMYWYRQDPGQGLRLIYYSQIVNDFQKGDIAEGYSVSREKKESFPLTVTSAQKNPTAFYLCASSNRGGEQYFGPGTRLTVT.